Following are 25 T cell receptor beta chains from one sample sequenced in a study of CD8 T cells in Susac syndrome. The RNA input was about 0.5 to 1 ug, and it was reverse transcribed with random hexamers. TCRdb reprocessed the immunoSEQ multiplex PCR reads via MiXCR and lists one record per CDR3 protein. The sample gives approximately 300,000 distinct CDR3 sequences, 70% to 90% of which show up once; 0.18% is in the top ten. Sequenced input: CD8+ T cells from PBMCs. The source is a human donor with multiple sclerosis.

The chain joins TRBV27 to TRBJ2-7; perhaps D is TRBD1 or TRBD2 (5 bases each). V lost 6 bases to trimming and J lost 4 bases, with 10 bases between them. This CDR3 region has 12 residues. Germline assignment: CDR1 MNHEY and CDR2 SMNVEV (reference sequence). The CDR3 sequence is CASRGVGYEQYF. The CDR3, as DNA: TGTGCCAGCAGGGGGGTCGGGTACGAGCAGTACTTC.

The V call is TRBV12-1, the J call TRBJ1-1; TRBD1 is the table's D call, not checked against the DNA. TRBV12-1 is classified as a pseudogene. CDR3 size: 18 residues. This CDR3 is CASSLDRGQPLPNTEAFF. CDR3 sequence (DNA): TGTGCCAGCAGCCTTGACAGGGGGCAGCCTCTACCCAACACTGAAGCTTTCTTT.

The gene calls are TRBV7-8 and TRBJ2-7; 9 bases match TRBD1. V dropped 3 bases and J dropped 3; count of bases not matched to a gene: 3. Looked up from germline, CDR1 is SGHVS and CDR2 is FQNEAQ. The CDR3 has 14 residues. CDR3 loop: CASSLDRGVYEQYF. Here the CDR3 DNA reads TGTGCCAGCAGCTTGGACAGGGGTGTCTACGAGCAGTACTTC.

The chain recombines TRBV7-9 with TRBJ2-1; the D call may be TRBD1 or TRBD2 (5 bases each). The germline gives CDR1 SEHNR, CDR2 FQNEAQ (reference sequence). V was cut by 3 bases and J by 9 bases, with 15 bases left in between. The CDR3 is 14 amino acids. The DNA of the CDR3 is TGTGCCAGCAGCTTCCTTCCCGGGGCGGGTGAGCAGTTCTTC. Its protein is CASSFLPGAGEQFF.

The CDR3 region has the DNA TGTGCCAGCAGTTTAGCGGGAGATTTAAATGAGCAGTTCTTC. It is translated as CASSLAGDLNEQFF. V usage is TRBV28 and J usage is TRBJ2-1; TRBD2 aligns across 7 bases. The germline V gene has CDR1 MDHEN and CDR2 SYDVKM. The V and J ends lost 2 bases and 7 bases, in that order; junction bases with no gene match: 5. This CDR3 is 14 amino acids long.

V usage is TRBV3-1 and J usage is TRBJ2-3; D is perhaps TRBD1 (6 bases). The CDR3 has 15 residues. V was shortened by 4 bases and J by 4 bases, with 15 bases between the two germline ends. Germline CDR1 and CDR2: LGHDT and YNNKEL (reference sequence). This chain's CDR3 is CASSRRDNKPDTQYF. The CDR3 DNA is TGTGCCAGCAGCCGCCGGGACAACAAACCAGATACGCAGTATTTT.

This rearrangement joins TRBV29-1 to TRBJ2-3; 11 nucleotides agree with TRBD2. The germline gives CDR1 SQVTM, CDR2 ANQGSEA. J lost 3 bases, V lost 4 bases, and 15 bases had no gene match. This CDR3 is 18 amino acids long. CDR3 coding DNA: TGCAGCGTTGGTGGGCCTAGCGGGAGGAGGGGAAGGACAGATACGCAGTATTTT. Translating gives CSVGGPSGRRGRTDTQYF.

This chain links TRBV2 with TRBJ2-1; D is ambiguous. The germline V and J ends were trimmed by 1 base and 6 bases, with 4 bases remaining between them. This CDR3 has 12 residues. The V gene's germline CDR1 is SNHLY and CDR2 FYNNEI. CDR3 bases: TGTGCCAGCAGTGAAGGCCCCAATGAGCAGTTCTTC. It is translated as CASSEGPNEQFF.

CDR3 protein: CASSQDRAAASGYTF. CDR3 bases: TGCGCCAGCAGCCAAGACAGGGCGGCAGCTTCTGGCTACACCTTC. This rearrangement joins TRBV4-3 to TRBJ1-2, with D possibly being TRBD1 (5 bases). The ends were cut back, 0 bases at V and 7 bases at J, with 15 bases in the middle. This CDR3 is built from 15 residues. Germline assignment: CDR1 LGHNA and CDR2 YSLEER.

This sequence joins TRBV6-1 and TRBJ2-7; D not resolved. Trimming cost V 10 bases and J 3 bases, with 10 bases left between them. The CDR3 consists of 11 residues. The germline V gene encodes CDR1 MNHNS and CDR2 SASEGT. The CDR3 protein is CAIRVNYEQYF. The CDR3 region has the DNA TGTGCCATCCGGGTCAACTACGAGCAGTACTTC.

Only a few counts were recorded for this clonotype. The chain links TRBV4-1 to TRBJ2-1; D unresolved. The length of the CDR3 is 12 residues. V was trimmed by 3 bases and J by 9 bases, leaving 9 bases between them. CDR1 and CDR2 (germline): MGHRA, YSYEKL. The CDR3, as DNA: TGCGCCAGCAGCCAGGGCCCGGGTGAGCAGTTCTTC. Translated, it gives CASSQGPGEQFF.

The CDR3 DNA follows: TGTGCCAGCAGTCGGGGACAGCTTGACTCCTACGAGCAGTACTTC. The encoded protein is CASSRGQLDSYEQYF. The gene calls are TRBV6-2 or TRBV6-3 and TRBJ2-7; 7 nucleotides line up with TRBD1. The ends lost 5 bases at V and 0 bases at J; junction bases unmatched: 7. The CDR3 runs to 15 residues. Germline V gives CDR1 MNHEY, CDR2 SVGEGT.

V and J are TRBV4-3 and TRBJ2-1; D uncertain. Per germline, CDR1 LGHNA and CDR2 YSLEER. The CDR3 has 12 amino acids. Trimming took 1 base from V and 10 from J, leaving 8 bases between them. The CDR3 region is CASSQGKGEQFF. The CDR3 DNA reads TGCGCCAGCAGCCAAGGAAAAGGGGAGCAGTTCTTC.

The chain couples TRBV5-5 to TRBJ2-6; D is uncertain. Germline assignment: CDR1 SGHKS and CDR2 YYEKEE (reference sequence). The CDR3 has 15 amino acids. The V gene lost 3 bases and the J gene lost 1 base, with 8 bases spanning the gap. The CDR3 DNA follows: TGTGCCAGCAGCTCCAGTGTTTCTGGGGCCAACGTCCTGACTTTC. Its protein is CASSSSVSGANVLTF. Based on the CDR3 plus reference TRBV5-5 and TRBJ2-6, the full variable domain is DAGVTQSPTHLIKTRGQQVTLRCSPISGHKSVSWYQQVLGQGPQFIFQYYEKEERGRGNFPDRFSARQFPNYSSELNVNALLLGDSALYLCASSSSVSGANVLTFGAGSRLTVL.

The chain carries TRBV12-3 or TRBV12-4 and TRBJ2-7, with D unresolved. Trimming removed 3 bases from V and 2 bases from J, with 5 bases in between. This CDR3 contains 12 residues. CDR3 sequence reads: CASSFLAYEQYF. The DNA for the CDR3 is TGTGCCAGCAGTTTTTTAGCCTACGAGCAGTACTTC.

The chain couples TRBV9 to TRBJ2-1; TRBD1 matches 9 bases. Germline V lookup: CDR1 SGDLS, CDR2 YYNGEE. Trimming removed 7 bases from V and 7 bases from J; junction bases left unmatched: 21. The CDR3 loop spans 18 amino acids. CDR3 bases: TGTGCCAGCCAACGTACAGGGGGCTCTTCCCTAACTACGAATGAGCAGTTCTTC. Its translation is CASQRTGGSSLTTNEQFF. Full variable domain (missing parts from reference TRBV9 and TRBJ2-1): DSGVTQTPKHLITATGQRVTLRCSPRSGDLSVYWYQQSLDQGLQFLIQYYNGEERAKGNILERFSAQQFPDLHSELNLSSLELGDSALYFCASQRTGGSSLTTNEQFFGPGTRLTVL.

This rearrangement joins TRBV27 to TRBJ1-2; D gene uncertain. V lost 5 bases and J 8 bases, leaving 21 bases between the germline ends. This CDR3 contains 15 residues. In germline, CDR1 is MNHEY, CDR2 SMNVEV (reference sequence). This chain's CDR3 is CASSQDSGPSRGYTF. In DNA form, the CDR3 reads TGTGCCAGCAGTCAAGACTCGGGCCCTTCTAGGGGCTACACCTTC.

V usage is TRBV7-6 and J usage is TRBJ2-7; D is possibly TRBD1 (5 bases). The germline V gene has CDR1 SGHVS and CDR2 FNYEAQ. The germline V and J ends were trimmed by 0 bases and 5 bases, with 11 bases remaining between them. The CDR3 runs to 14 residues. For the CDR3, the DNA is TGTGCCAGCAGCTTAGCAGGGGCTTACGACGAGCAGTACTTC. It yields the protein CASSLAGAYDEQYF.

The table lists this clonotype with a count of one. The J gene is TRBJ1-4, the V gene TRBV4-2; 7 nucleotides align to TRBD1. In germline, CDR1 is LGHNA, CDR2 YNFKEQ. Trimming at V came to 0 bases and at J to 0 bases, leaving 4 bases not matched to a gene. This CDR3 contains 17 residues. The CDR3 sequence is CASSQEGTATTNEKLFF. As DNA, the CDR3 is TGTGCCAGCAGCCAAGAAGGGACAGCTACAACTAATGAAAAACTGTTTTTT.

The chain couples TRBV2 to TRBJ2-3; possible D gene TRBD2, 5 bases. The CDR3 spans 14 residues. V lost 8 bases and J lost 0, with 12 bases in between. Per germline, CDR1 SNHLY and CDR2 FYNNEI. The CDR3 DNA reads TGTGCCAGCGTGGGAGCGCGGAGCACAGATACGCAGTATTTT. Amino acids: CASVGARSTDTQYF.

V usage is TRBV13 and J usage is TRBJ2-1; TRBD1 aligns across 8 bases. Germline lookup yields CDR1 PRHDT and CDR2 FYEKMQ (reference sequence). This CDR3 region has 14 residues. V lost 5 bases, J lost 9 bases, and 9 bases stayed unmatched. CDR3 amino acids: CASSPRTGWREQFF. CDR3 nucleotide sequence: TGTGCCAGCAGCCCACGGACAGGGTGGCGTGAGCAGTTCTTC. The full variable domain, in which reference TRBV13 and TRBJ2-1 provide the parts outside the CDR3, is AAGVIQSPRHLIKEKRETATLKCYPIPRHDTVYWYQQGPGQDPQFLISFYEKMQSDKGSIPDRFSAQQFSDYHSELNMSSLELGDSALYFCASSPRTGWREQFFGPGTRLTVL.

This clonotype was detected only once. V gene TRBV5-4 combines with J gene TRBJ2-1, with no clear D. Germline V lookup: CDR1 SGHNT, CDR2 YYREEE (reference sequence). There are 15 residues in the CDR3. V lost 0 bases to trimming and J lost 7 bases, with 14 bases between them. CDR3: CASSLVQLAGNEQFF. CDR3 DNA: TGTGCCAGCAGCTTGGTTCAGCTCGCCGGGAATGAGCAGTTCTTC.

The genes are TRBV29-1 and TRBJ2-7, with 12 bases lining up with TRBD2. This CDR3 contains 13 residues. V lost 7 bases to trimming and J lost 4 bases; unmatched junction nucleotides: 5. CDR1 SQVTM and CDR2 ANQGSEA come from the germline V gene. CDR3 DNA: TGCAGCGCCAGGACTAGCGGGAAGTACGAGCAGTACTTC. It encodes CSARTSGKYEQYF.

The chain uses TRBV2 and TRBJ2-1; a weak D match, TRBD1 (7 bases). V was shortened by 6 bases and J by 2 bases, with 11 bases between the two germline ends. Germline CDR1 SNHLY, CDR2 FYNNEI. The CDR3 has 14 amino acids. For the CDR3, the DNA is TGTGCCAGCAGGGGGGGACAGACCTACAATGAGCAGTTCTTC. As protein: CASRGGQTYNEQFF.

This clonotype was detected once. This rearrangement joins TRBV5-1 to TRBJ2-2; 9 bases line up with TRBD1. The CDR3 loop spans 16 amino acids. Trimming at V came to 3 bases and at J to 4 bases, leaving 7 bases not matched to a gene. In germline, CDR1 is SGHRS, CDR2 YFSETQ. This CDR3 reads CASSSGTGTGTGELFF. DNA of the CDR3: TGCGCCAGCAGCTCCGGGACAGGGACCGGCACCGGGGAGCTGTTTTTT.